These T cell receptor beta chains were read from a single sample in a study of cytotoxic CD8 clonotypes in ibrutinib-treated CLL. Only in-frame clones appear in the TCRdb table, and some are missing; sequencing was by immunoSEQ multiplex PCR. The data contain roughly 28,000 clones, roughly 60% of them singletons. This specimen consisted of PBMCs, obtained before ibrutinib treatment. Source of these receptors: a human donor with chronic lymphocytic leukemia. Both conserved end residues are part of each CDR3. A D gene is named only where the DNA matches it firmly. Part of the rows lack a size; the others show once, few, many or a class for expanded clones.

j_call: TRBJ1-5; d_call: NA; v_call: TRBV2; clone_size: NA; cdr3_nt: TGTGCCAGCAGCGAAGGTGTAGGGGGGGCCCTCAATCAGCCCCAGCATTTT; cdr3_aa: CASSEGVGGALNQPQHF
j_call: TRBJ1-2; d_call: TRBD1; v_call: TRBV5-1; clone_size: NA; cdr3_nt: TGCGCCAGCAGCCTCGGACAGGTAGTATATGGCTACACCTTC; cdr3_aa: CASSLGQVVYGYTF
j_call: TRBJ1-5; d_call: TRBD1; v_call: TRBV27; clone_size: NA; cdr3_nt: TGTGCCAGCAGTTCCAACTTCGGGACAGTTAATCAGCCCCAGCATTTT; cdr3_aa: CASSSNFGTVNQPQHF
j_call: TRBJ2-1; d_call: TRBD1; v_call: TRBV18; clone_size: NA; cdr3_nt: TGTGCCAGCTCACGACGAGGGGGCTTCGATGAGCAGTTCTTC; cdr3_aa: CASSRRGGFDEQFF
j_call: TRBJ2-7; d_call: NA; v_call: TRBV2; clone_size: NA; cdr3_nt: TGTGCCAGCAGTGGAGATTCCTACGAGCAGTACTTC; cdr3_aa: CASSGDSYEQYF
j_call: TRBJ2-1; d_call: NA; v_call: TRBV5-1; clone_size: few; cdr3_nt: TGCGCCAGCAGTATTCCAGGAGGCAATGAGCAGTTCTTC; cdr3_aa: CASSIPGGNEQFF
j_call: TRBJ1-4; d_call: NA; v_call: TRBV10-3; clone_size: NA; cdr3_nt: TGTGCCATCAGTGGGGGCGGTAATGAAAAACTGTTTTTT; cdr3_aa: CAISGGGNEKLFF
j_call: TRBJ1-3; d_call: NA; v_call: TRBV6-1; clone_size: few; cdr3_nt: TGTGCCAGCAGTGACGGCCGTATCTCTGGAAACACCATATATTTT; cdr3_aa: CASSDGRISGNTIYF
j_call: TRBJ2-7; d_call: TRBD1; v_call: TRBV4-1; clone_size: NA; cdr3_nt: TGCGCCAGCAGCAAAAGCCCCCCGGACAGGGGGTTCTCCTACGAGCAGTACTTC; cdr3_aa: CASSKSPPDRGFSYEQYF
j_call: TRBJ1-1; d_call: NA; v_call: TRBV7-2; clone_size: NA; cdr3_nt: TGTGCCAGCAGCTTAGGGAACGAGGGAGTAGAAGCTGAAGCTTTCTTT; cdr3_aa: CASSLGNEGVEAEAFF
j_call: TRBJ2-7; d_call: NA; v_call: TRBV14; clone_size: NA; cdr3_nt: TGTGCCAGCAGCCAAGAACTTGGGGGTCCCGAGCAGTACTTC; cdr3_aa: CASSQELGGPEQYF
j_call: TRBJ2-7; d_call: NA; v_call: TRBV6-1; clone_size: NA; cdr3_nt: TGTGCCAGCGAACGAAACAACAAGAACTACGAGCAGTACTTC; cdr3_aa: CASERNNKNYEQYF
j_call: TRBJ2-1; d_call: TRBD2; v_call: TRBV29-1; clone_size: NA; cdr3_nt: TGCAGCGTTGAACGGGAGGACCCCTACAATGAGCAGTTCTTC; cdr3_aa: CSVEREDPYNEQFF
j_call: TRBJ2-7; d_call: TRBD1; v_call: TRBV14; clone_size: NA; cdr3_nt: TGTGCCAGCAGCCAAGGGAGGCCCGGGACAGGCTACGAGCAGTACTTC; cdr3_aa: CASSQGRPGTGYEQYF
j_call: TRBJ1-5; d_call: NA; v_call: TRBV19; clone_size: NA; cdr3_nt: TGTGCCAGTACCGGACAACAGGGCCCTAATCAGCCCCAGCATTTT; cdr3_aa: CASTGQQGPNQPQHF
j_call: TRBJ2-2; d_call: NA; v_call: TRBV19; clone_size: NA; cdr3_nt: TGTGCCAGTAGTATCATAGGGACCGGGGAGCTGTTTTTT; cdr3_aa: CASSIIGTGELFF
j_call: TRBJ1-4; d_call: NA; v_call: TRBV18; clone_size: NA; cdr3_nt: TGTGCCAGCTCACGTTTACAGGGTATATCGGAAAAACTGTTTTTT; cdr3_aa: CASSRLQGISEKLFF
j_call: TRBJ2-3; d_call: TRBD2; v_call: TRBV6-5; clone_size: few; cdr3_nt: TGTGCCAGCAGGATACTAGCGGGCCTAGATACGCAGTATTTT; cdr3_aa: CASRILAGLDTQYF
j_call: TRBJ2-1; d_call: NA; v_call: TRBV7-9; clone_size: NA; cdr3_nt: TGTGCCAGCAGCTTAGATCTCACCCCGAGGCAGTTCTTC; cdr3_aa: CASSLDLTPRQFF
j_call: TRBJ2-1; d_call: TRBD2; v_call: TRBV28; clone_size: NA; cdr3_nt: TGTGCCAGCAGCCCCGGGACTAGTCGCTACAATGAGCAGTTCTTC; cdr3_aa: CASSPGTSRYNEQFF
j_call: TRBJ2-2; d_call: NA; v_call: TRBV7-6; clone_size: NA; cdr3_nt: TGTGCCAGCAGCTTAGGGGCCGGGGAGCTGTTTTTT; cdr3_aa: CASSLGAGELFF
j_call: TRBJ2-5; d_call: NA; v_call: TRBV6-1; clone_size: NA; cdr3_nt: TGTGCCAGCAGACCCGGTATAGGGGGGACCCAGTACTTC; cdr3_aa: CASRPGIGGTQYF
j_call: TRBJ1-2; d_call: TRBD1; v_call: TRBV10-2; clone_size: NA; cdr3_nt: TGCGCCAGCAGGCCTCGGGACAGGGCCTATGGCTACACCTTC; cdr3_aa: CASRPRDRAYGYTF
j_call: TRBJ1-5; d_call: NA; v_call: TRBV6-1; clone_size: NA; cdr3_nt: TGTGCCAGTAAGACAGTTAATAGCAATCAGCCCCAGCATTTT; cdr3_aa: CASKTVNSNQPQHF
j_call: TRBJ2-7; d_call: NA; v_call: TRBV6-1; clone_size: NA; cdr3_nt: TGTGCCAGCAGTGCGGGTCTTCAGCCCTACGAGCAGTACTTC; cdr3_aa: CASSAGLQPYEQYF
j_call: TRBJ2-1; d_call: TRBD2; v_call: TRBV27; clone_size: NA; cdr3_nt: TGTGCCAGCAGTCCCTACCCGGGAGGCTTCGATGAGCAGTTCTTC; cdr3_aa: CASSPYPGGFDEQFF
j_call: TRBJ2-7; d_call: NA; v_call: TRBV19; clone_size: NA; cdr3_nt: TGTGCCAGTTCCCCTCAGGGTAACGAGCAGTACTTC; cdr3_aa: CASSPQGNEQYF
j_call: TRBJ2-7; d_call: TRBD2; v_call: TRBV4-2; clone_size: NA; cdr3_nt: TGTGCCAGCAGCCAAGTCCGGGGGGGCCGAGGCGAGCAGTACTTC; cdr3_aa: CASSQVRGGRGEQYF